These T cell receptor beta chains were read from a single sample in a study of patients and donors after allogeneic stem cell transplantation. In TCRdb, the RT-PCR reads were re-called with MiXCR into one record per CDR3 protein. In the table there are approximately 150,000 distinct CDR3 sequences, over 25% of which are singletons. Sequencing input: blood, either unsorted or a sorted T cell fraction (not recorded which). The receptors come from a human donor who was either an allogeneic HSCT recipient or a stem cell or donor lymphocyte infusion donor (not recorded which). It is not recorded whose cells these are; they may come from a transplant donor. Each CDR3 is given with its conserved first and last residue. Fields, in order: CDR3 protein, CDR3 DNA, J gene, V gene, clone size, D gene. D genes are given only for firm matches. The listing skips clone size in some rows; elsewhere it reads once, few, many or a size class.

CASSLALGLPQHF | TGTGCCAGCAGCTTAGCGTTAGGATTGCCCCAGCATTTT | TRBJ1-5 | TRBV7-9 | few | .
CASSLKRGITDTQYF | TGTGCCAGCAGCTTAAAGCGGGGAATCACAGATACGCAGTATTTT | TRBJ2-3 | TRBV7-9 | . | TRBD2
CASSGLAGRGDTGELFF | TGTGCCAGCAGCGGACTAGCGGGAAGGGGGGACACCGGGGAGCTGTTTTTT | TRBJ2-2 | TRBV5-4 | . | TRBD2
CSASLGATNEKLFF | TGCAGTGCTTCCTTAGGGGCAACTAATGAAAAACTGTTTTTT | TRBJ1-4 | TRBV20-1 | . | .
CASSQERWTGGNQPQHF | TGCGCCAGCAGCCAAGAACGTTGGACAGGGGGCAATCAGCCCCAGCATTTT | TRBJ1-5 | TRBV4-1 | few | TRBD1
CAISESVGHQPQHF | TGTGCCATCAGTGAGTCGGTAGGGCATCAGCCCCAGCATTTT | TRBJ1-5 | TRBV10-3 | . | .
CASSSPPAGSYGYTF | TGTGCCAGCAGCTCACCCCCCGCAGGGTCCTATGGCTACACCTTC | TRBJ1-2 | TRBV7-2 | few | .
CSASPGTSGKGREQYF | TGCAGTGCTAGTCCCGGGACTAGCGGGAAAGGGAGAGAGCAGTACTTC | TRBJ2-7 | TRBV20-1 | few | TRBD2
CASSWSSYNEQFF | TGTGCCAGCAGTTGGAGCTCCTACAATGAGCAGTTCTTC | TRBJ2-1 | TRBV12-3/TRBV12-4 | few | .
CASSKWDAGTDTQYF | TGTGCCAGCAGCAAATGGGACGCAGGGACAGATACGCAGTATTTT | TRBJ2-3 | TRBV7-2 | few | .
CSARNYWAAGEQYF | TGCAGTGCTAGGAACTATTGGGCCGCAGGTGAGCAGTACTTC | TRBJ2-7 | TRBV20-1 | . | .
CASSPDRHTEAFF | TGTGCCAGCAGTCCGGACCGTCACACTGAAGCTTTCTTT | TRBJ1-1 | TRBV12-3/TRBV12-4 | few | .
CASRIRSTNNEQFF | TGTGCCAGCAGAATAAGAAGCACAAACAATGAGCAGTTCTTC | TRBJ2-1 | TRBV12-3/TRBV12-4 | once | .
CASSLAIGRGQETQYF | TGTGCCAGCAGCTTAGCTATAGGGAGGGGCCAAGAGACCCAGTACTTC | TRBJ2-5 | TRBV11-1 | . | TRBD2
CASSWLLAGESEQYF | TGTGCCAGCAGTTGGTTACTAGCGGGAGAAAGTGAGCAGTACTTC | TRBJ2-7 | TRBV28 | . | TRBD2
CASSHNGRVRNTEAFF | TGCGCCAGCAGCCATAACGGGAGGGTCCGGAACACTGAAGCTTTCTTT | TRBJ1-1 | TRBV4-1 | few | .
CSASQGQHSGNTIYF | TGCAGTGCTAGCCAGGGACAGCACTCTGGAAACACCATATATTTT | TRBJ1-3 | TRBV20-1 | few | TRBD1
CASSQLVKDNSPLHF | TGTGCCAGCAGCCAGCTGGTTAAGGATAATTCACCCCTCCACTTT | TRBJ1-6 | TRBV3-1 | few | .
CASSRAGTSIYNEQFF | TGTGCCAGCAGCCGTGCCGGGACTAGCATCTACAATGAGCAGTTCTTC | TRBJ2-1 | TRBV4-2 | . | TRBD2
CASRNYRAPNYGYTF | TGTGCCAGCAGAAACTACAGGGCCCCTAACTATGGCTACACCTTC | TRBJ1-2 | TRBV12-3/TRBV12-4 | . | .
CASSLAILYEQYF | TGTGCTAGCAGCTTAGCTATTCTCTACGAGCAGTACTTC | TRBJ2-7 | TRBV7-7 | . | .
CASSLWVDGPYNEQFF | TGTGCCAGCAGTTTATGGGTGGACGGGCCCTACAATGAGCAGTTCTTC | TRBJ2-1 | TRBV12-3/TRBV12-4 | . | .
CASSLVSSGGTDTQYF | TGTGCCAGCAGTTTAGTTTCTAGCGGGGGCACAGATACGCAGTATTTT | TRBJ2-3 | TRBV12-3/TRBV12-4 | few | TRBD2
CAITTGTGTDTQYF | TGTGCCATCACCACGGGGACAGGCACAGATACGCAGTATTTT | TRBJ2-3 | TRBV10-3 | . | TRBD1
CASSFPTGVSYEQYF | TGTGCCAGCAGTTTCCCGACAGGGGTCTCCTACGAGCAGTACTTC | TRBJ2-7 | TRBV28 | once | TRBD1
CASGLVLGLAENTGELFF | TGTGCTAGTGGTTTGGTACTAGGACTAGCGGAGAACACCGGGGAGCTGTTTTTT | TRBJ2-2 | TRBV12-5 | . | TRBD2
CASMSAGGNTEAFF | TGCGCCAGCATGTCTGCGGGGGGAAACACTGAAGCTTTCTTT | TRBJ1-1 | TRBV4-1 | few | .
CSASRQGAGTDTQYF | TGCAGTGCTAGCCGACAGGGGGCCGGCACAGATACGCAGTATTTT | TRBJ2-3 | TRBV20-1 | once | TRBD1
CASSPSGVPDGYTF | TGCGCCAGCAGCCCGTCAGGGGTGCCCGATGGCTACACCTTC | TRBJ1-2 | TRBV5-1 | medium-sized | .
CASSLSRVAYNSPLNF | TGTGCCAGCAGTTTATCCAGGGTTGCCTATAATTCACCCCTCAACTTT | TRBJ1-6 | TRBV28 | . | .
CASSLTAAVTYEQYF | TGTGCCAGCAGTTTAACCGCGGCGGTGACCTACGAGCAGTACTTC | TRBJ2-7 | TRBV27 | once | .
CASSLEAGAYNEQFF | TGTGCCAGCAGCTTAGAAGCGGGAGCCTACAATGAGCAGTTCTTC | TRBJ2-1 | TRBV7-9 | . | TRBD2
CASTPTGNTEAFF | TGTGCCAGCACCCCGACAGGGAACACTGAAGCTTTCTTT | TRBJ1-1 | TRBV3-1 | few | .
CASSLEYNEQFF | TGCGCCAGCAGCTTGGAGTACAATGAGCAGTTCTTC | TRBJ2-1 | TRBV5-1 | few | .
CASSLPRLAGQETQYF | TGTGCCAGCAGCTTACCACGTCTAGCGGGTCAAGAGACCCAGTACTTC | TRBJ2-5 | TRBV7-8 | . | TRBD2
CASSPPGPPGNEQFF | TGTGCCAGCTCACCACCGGGCCCCCCGGGCAATGAGCAGTTCTTC | TRBJ2-1 | TRBV18 | few | .
CSATLVPPDTQYF | TGCAGCGCGACCTTAGTCCCGCCGGATACGCAGTATTTT | TRBJ2-3 | TRBV20-1 | . | .
CASSLALGGGSTEAFF | TGTGCCAGCAGTTTAGCTTTGGGGGGAGGGTCCACTGAAGCTTTCTTT | TRBJ1-1 | TRBV12-3/TRBV12-4 | . | .
CASSIPGQTYYGYTF | TGTGCCAGCAGCATCCCGGGACAGACATACTATGGCTACACCTTC | TRBJ1-2 | TRBV7-8 | many | TRBD1
CSARGPSGISSYEQYF | TGCAGTGCTAGAGGCCCCTCAGGGATAAGCTCCTACGAGCAGTACTTC | TRBJ2-7 | TRBV20-1 | . | .
CASSLGGQELAPHYGYTF | TGTGCCAGCAGCCTCGGGGGGCAGGAGCTCGCCCCCCATTATGGCTACACCTTC | TRBJ1-2 | TRBV4-2 | . | .
CAISGSRTDTQYF | TGTGCCATCAGTGGGAGCCGCACAGATACGCAGTATTTT | TRBJ2-3 | TRBV10-3 | few | .
CASSGPSEANTGELFF | TGTGCCAGCAGTGGTCCTAGCGAGGCGAACACCGGGGAGCTGTTTTTT | TRBJ2-2 | TRBV12-3/TRBV12-4 | . | .
CASSKQNKDQPQHF | TGTGCCAGCAGCAAGCAGAACAAGGATCAGCCCCAGCATTTT | TRBJ1-5 | TRBV27 | . | .